This T cell receptor beta chain comes out of a study of Tregs in tolerant kidney transplant recipients. V dropped 3 bases and J dropped 3 bases, with 11 bases sitting between them. Looked up from germline, CDR1 is MDHEN and CDR2 is SYDVKM. CDR3 size: 14 residues. Measured with immunoSEQ multiplex PCR; TCRdb has only the in-frame clones, and not every one. The sample includes tens of thousands of clones, less than 95% of them seen just once. J is TRBJ1-1 and V is TRBV28; D may be TRBD1 (6 bases). The sequence came from a human donor who received a combined kidney and bone marrow transplant. The sample in question was Tregs from blood, obtained before the transplant. CDR3 sequence reads: CASSLNREDTEAFF. CDR3 sequence (DNA): TGTGCCAGCAGTTTGAACAGGGAGGACACTGAAGCTTTCTTT.